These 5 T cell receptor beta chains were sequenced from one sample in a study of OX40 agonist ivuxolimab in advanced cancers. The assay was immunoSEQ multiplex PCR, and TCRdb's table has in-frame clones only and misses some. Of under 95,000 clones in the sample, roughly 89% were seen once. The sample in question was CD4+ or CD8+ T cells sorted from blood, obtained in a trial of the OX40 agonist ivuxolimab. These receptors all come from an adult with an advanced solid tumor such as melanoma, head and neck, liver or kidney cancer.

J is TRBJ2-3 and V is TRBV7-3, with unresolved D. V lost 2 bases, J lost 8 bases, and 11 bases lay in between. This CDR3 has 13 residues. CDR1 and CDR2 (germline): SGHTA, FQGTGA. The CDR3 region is CASSLLALGTQYF. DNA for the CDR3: TGTGCCAGCAGCTTATTGGCGTTAGGTACGCAGTATTTT.

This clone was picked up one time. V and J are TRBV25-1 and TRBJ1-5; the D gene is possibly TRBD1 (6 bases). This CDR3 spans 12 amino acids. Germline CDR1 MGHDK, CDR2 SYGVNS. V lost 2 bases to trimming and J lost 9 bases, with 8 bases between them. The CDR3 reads CASSERGRPQHF. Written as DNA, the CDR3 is TGTGCCAGCAGTGAAAGGGGGAGGCCCCAGCATTTT.

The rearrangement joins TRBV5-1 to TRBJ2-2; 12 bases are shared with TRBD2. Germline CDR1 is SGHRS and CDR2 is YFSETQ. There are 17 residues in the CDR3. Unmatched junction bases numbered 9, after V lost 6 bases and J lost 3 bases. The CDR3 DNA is TGCGCCAGCACTCTAGCGGGGGGGCTGGCGGACACCGGGGAGCTGTTTTTT. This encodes CASTLAGGLADTGELFF.

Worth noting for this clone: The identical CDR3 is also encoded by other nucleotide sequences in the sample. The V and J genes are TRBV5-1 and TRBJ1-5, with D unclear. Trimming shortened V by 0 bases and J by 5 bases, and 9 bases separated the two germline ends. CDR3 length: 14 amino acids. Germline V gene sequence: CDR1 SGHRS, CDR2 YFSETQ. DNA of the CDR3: TGCGCCAGCAGCTTGGGAGGGCTAGATCAGCCCCAGCATTTT. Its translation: CASSLGGLDQPQHF. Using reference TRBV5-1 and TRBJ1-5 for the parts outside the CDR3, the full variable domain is KAGVTQTPRYLIKTRGQQVTLSCSPISGHRSVSWYQQTPGQGLQFLFEYFSETQRNKGNFPGRFSGRQFSNSRSEMNVSTLELGDSALYLCASSLGGLDQPQHFGDGTRLSIL.

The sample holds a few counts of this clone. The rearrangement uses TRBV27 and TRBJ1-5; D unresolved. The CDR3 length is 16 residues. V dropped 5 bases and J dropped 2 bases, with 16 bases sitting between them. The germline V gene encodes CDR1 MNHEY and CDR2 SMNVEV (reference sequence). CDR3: CASSHFMGAGNQPQHF. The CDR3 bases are TGTGCCAGCAGTCACTTTATGGGCGCGGGCAATCAGCCCCAGCATTTT.